Given below is one TCR beta chain in context. This CDR3 comprises 14 residues. Germline V gene lookup returns CDR1 SEHNR and CDR2 FQNEAQ (reference sequence). V shed 2 bases and J shed 6 bases, with 12 bases lying between them. This entry is derived from a study of blood T cell repertoires in COVID-19. At the level of the study: T cells, B-cell-depleted T cells, or PBMCs supplied cDNA or gDNA.

As originally analysed: Using reference gene primer amplification, nucleated cell counts were estimated. Here immunoSEQ multiplex PCR was the method, and the copy in TCRdb shows in-frame clones only, minus some. The V and J calls and the clone size are those of that table, but D and trimming were determined from the DNA. The table has 83,000 or so clones, almost 85% seen once. The sequencing input was peripheral blood. The chain employs TRBV7-9 and TRBJ2-3, with D possibly TRBD1 on 5 matching bases. The source of this sequence is a human donor in a cohort sampled during active COVID-19. Here the CDR3 reads CASSLKGRGDTQYF. The CDR3 DNA sequence: TGTGCCAGCAGCTTAAAGGGGCGTGGGGATACGCAGTATTTT.